These 2 T cell receptor beta chains originate from one sample sequenced in a study of cytomegalovirus exposure and HLA in healthy donors. With 60 Vbeta and 13 Jbeta primers, the PCR was carried out. Clones were read by immunoSEQ multiplex PCR, and TCRdb kept only the in-frame ones, dropping some. This sample has 130,000 or so clones; approximately 74% occur once, and the top ten carry approximately 7.8%. Sequencing was performed on PBMCs. Every receptor here comes from a male donor in good health and CMV-seronegative.

This clone has just a few counts. Other nucleotide sequences from this sample produce the same CDR3. The genes are TRBV5-1 and TRBJ2-3; 9 bases map to TRBD1. With V trimmed by 4 bases and J by 0 bases, 15 bases remained unmatched. CDR3 length: 19 amino acids. The V gene's germline CDR1 is SGHRS and CDR2 YFSETQ. In nucleotides, the CDR3 is TGCGCCAGCAGCCAGAACAGGGGGCGCGCTCTATCAAGCACAGATACGCAGTATTTT. Protein: CASSQNRGRALSSTDTQYF.

The chain links TRBV9 to TRBJ2-3; 7 bases line up with TRBD2. Per the germline V gene, CDR1 is SGDLS and CDR2 is YYNGEE. V shed 3 bases, J shed 0 bases, and the junction held 1 base outside the gene matches. The CDR3 length is 14 residues. The CDR3 region is CASSGGGSTDTQYF. CDR3 in DNA: TGTGCCAGCAGCGGCGGGGGAAGCACAGATACGCAGTATTTT.